The present T cell receptor beta chain was sequenced within a study of cytomegalovirus exposure and HLA in healthy donors. With 60 Vbeta and 13 Jbeta primers, the PCR was carried out. This table comes from immunoSEQ multiplex PCR, and its TCRdb copy is limited to in-frame clones, with some not included. The data show some 150,000 clones, with roughly 72% seen just once and approximately 2% held by the top ten. The CDR3 totals 17 residues. J was trimmed by 2 bases and V by 8 bases; bases with no gene match: 10. Germline V gene lookup returns CDR1 SNHLY and CDR2 FYNNEI. The sample taken for sequencing was PBMCs. The receptor was derived from a woman in her 30s in good health and CMV-seropositive. The chain links TRBV2 to TRBJ2-6, with 9 bases identical to TRBD2. The CDR3 DNA is TGTGCCAGCCGGGAAGGGGCGGGGGGGCCTGGGGCCAACGTCCTGACTTTC. This translates into CASREGAGGPGANVLTF.